A single sample gave rise to the 10 T cell receptor beta chains below, sequenced in a study of cytomegalovirus exposure and HLA in healthy donors. The PCR employed 60 Vbeta primers together with 13 Jbeta primers. The repertoire was sequenced with immunoSEQ multiplex PCR; TCRdb's copy has only in-frame clones and lacks some. This sample's clone table lists roughly 100,000 clones. The sample taken for sequencing was PBMCs. These receptor sequences come from a man between 35 and 55 years old in good health and CMV-seronegative.

This chain uses TRBV6-4 with TRBJ2-1, with 8 nucleotides matching TRBD2. With 2 bases clipped from V and 4 bases from J, the junction kept 4 bases outside the gene matches. The CDR3 consists of 15 residues. Germline CDR1 is MRHNA and CDR2 is SNTAGT. Here the CDR3 DNA reads TGTGCCAGCAGTGACACGGGGGGGTCTTACAATGAGCAGTTCTTC. Its translation: CASSDTGGSYNEQFF.

This chain connects TRBV29-1 to TRBJ1-1, with unresolved D. The CDR3 extends over 13 amino acids. The V gene's germline CDR1 is SQVTM and CDR2 ANQGSEA. V was trimmed by 4 bases and J by 0 bases, leaving 9 bases between them. In nucleotides, the CDR3 is TGCAGCGTTGTGCACTCCTTGAACACTGAAGCTTTCTTT. This gives the protein CSVVHSLNTEAFF.

The rearrangement joins TRBV19 to TRBJ2-2; 8 nucleotides agree with TRBD1. With V trimmed by 10 bases and J by 7 bases, 14 bases remained unmatched. Germline values: CDR1 LNHDA, CDR2 SQIVND (reference sequence). This CDR3 comprises 15 residues. CDR3 sequence reads: CATKGQAQVGGELFF. CDR3 DNA sequence: TGTGCCACCAAGGGACAGGCCCAAGTGGGCGGGGAGCTGTTTTTT.

V is TRBV14 and J is TRBJ1-1, with TRBD1 identical over 9 bases. The V gene end was trimmed by 4 bases and the J gene end by 2 bases; junction bases not matched to a gene: 5. From germline, CDR1 is SGHDN and CDR2 FVKESK. This CDR3 is built from 15 residues. CDR3 coding DNA: TGTGCCAGCAGCCTACAGGGGGCTGGTAACACTGAAGCTTTCTTT. It encodes CASSLQGAGNTEAFF.

The chain combines TRBV6-6 with TRBJ2-7, with a possible D match to TRBD2 (5 bases). This CDR3 comprises 12 residues. Germline CDR1 and CDR2: MNHNY and SVGAGI (reference sequence). V lost 6 bases and J 2 bases, leaving 8 bases between the germline ends. The DNA of the CDR3 is TGTGCCAGCAGCGAGGGTCCCTACGAGCAGTACTTC. It is translated as CASSEGPYEQYF.

The V and J genes are TRBV2 and TRBJ1-5; no clear D. Germline lookup yields CDR1 SNHLY and CDR2 FYNNEI. The CDR3 length is 13 residues. Trimming stripped 8 bases from V and 3 bases from J, with 11 bases between. The CDR3 DNA follows: TGTGCCAGCTTAGCCGTCCCCAATCAGCCCCAGCATTTT. This translates into CASLAVPNQPQHF.

The chain employs TRBV29-1 and TRBJ2-2, with a possible D match to TRBD2 (5 bases). The germline V gene has CDR1 SQVTM and CDR2 ANQGSEA. The CDR3 totals 14 residues. V was pared by 3 bases and J by 2 bases, with 10 bases between. The CDR3 DNA reads as TGCAGCGTTGACCCGACGGGAAACACCGGGGAGCTGTTTTTT. It encodes CSVDPTGNTGELFF.

The chain couples TRBV5-6 to TRBJ1-5; tentatively, D is TRBD1 (6 bases). Germline CDR1 and CDR2: SGHDT and YYEEEE. Trimming cost V 2 bases and J 2 bases, with 8 bases left between them. This CDR3 has 14 residues. The DNA for the CDR3 is TGTGCCAGCAGCTTTCAGGGGCGCAATCAGCCCCAGCATTTT. Protein product: CASSFQGRNQPQHF. The variable domain in full, completed from reference TRBV5-6 and TRBJ1-5, reads DAGVTQSPTHLIKTRGQQVTLRCSPKSGHDTVSWYQQALGQGPQFIFQYYEEEERQRGNFPDRFSGHQFPNYSSELNVNALLLGDSALYLCASSFQGRNQPQHFGDGTRLSIL.

The chain links TRBV7-8 to TRBJ1-2; tentatively, D is TRBD1 (6 bases). Germline loops: CDR1 SGHVS, CDR2 FQNEAQ. The CDR3 is 13 amino acids. V was pared by 6 bases and J by 3 bases, with 11 bases between. The chain's CDR3 is CASSYRVDYGYTF. The CDR3 nucleotides read TGTGCCAGCAGTTACAGGGTTGACTATGGCTACACCTTC.

The chain combines TRBV19 with TRBJ2-1; 8 bases match TRBD1. After removal of 6 bases from V and 4 bases from J, the junction contained 8 bases not matched to a gene. Germline V lookup: CDR1 LNHDA, CDR2 SQIVND (reference sequence). The CDR3 runs 15 residues. This CDR3 reads CASRRTGKGYNEQFF. The DNA for the CDR3 is TGTGCCAGTAGAAGGACAGGGAAAGGGTACAATGAGCAGTTCTTC.